This entry describes one T cell receptor beta chain. Antigen: not known. The assay was immunoSEQ multiplex PCR, and TCRdb's table has in-frame clones only and misses some. The table shows roughly 38,000 clones, with about 93% occurring only once. These data are taken from a study of lymphopenia after photon versus proton radiotherapy. Study-level points and caveats: After the lymphocyte nadir, photon-treated repertoires showed oligoclonal expansion, especially of CD8+ Temra cells.

The V end was cut by 0 bases, the J end by 4 bases, with 8 bases between. Germline loops: CDR1 SQVTM, CDR2 ANQGSEA. This CDR3 is built from 13 residues. The sample in question was peripheral blood, obtained from a patient treated with photon-based radiotherapy. The chain uses TRBV29-1 and TRBJ2-3; D is unresolved. This TCR derives from a man aged 55 to 70 with cholangiocarcinoma. CDR3 coding DNA: TGCAGCGTTGAAGATTTAGGGTCAGATACGCAGTATTTT. Translation gives CSVEDLGSDTQYF.